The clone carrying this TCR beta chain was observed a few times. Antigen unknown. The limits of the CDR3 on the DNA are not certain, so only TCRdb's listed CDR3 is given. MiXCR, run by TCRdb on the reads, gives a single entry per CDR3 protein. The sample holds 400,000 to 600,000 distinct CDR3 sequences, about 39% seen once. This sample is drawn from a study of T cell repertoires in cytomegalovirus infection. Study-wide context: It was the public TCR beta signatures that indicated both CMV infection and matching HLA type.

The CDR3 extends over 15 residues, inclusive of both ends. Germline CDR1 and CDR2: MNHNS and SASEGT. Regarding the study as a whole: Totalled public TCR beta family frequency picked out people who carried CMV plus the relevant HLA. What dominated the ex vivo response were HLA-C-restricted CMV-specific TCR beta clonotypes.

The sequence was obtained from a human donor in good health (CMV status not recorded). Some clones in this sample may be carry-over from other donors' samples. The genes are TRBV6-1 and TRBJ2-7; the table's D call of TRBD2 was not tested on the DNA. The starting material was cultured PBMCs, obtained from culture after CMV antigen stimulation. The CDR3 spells CASSILASGGYEQYF.